This T cell receptor beta chain was found in a study of T cells after yellow fever vaccination. From the 5' RACE reads, TCRdb called clonotypes with MiXCR, one entry per CDR3 protein. The repertoire has 300,000 to 350,000 distinct CDR3 sequences, approximately 8% of them found once; the top ten carry approximately 18%. Between the trimmed V and J ends, which lost 1 base and 3 bases, there was a span of 6 bases. This CDR3 region has 12 residues. The germline V gene encodes CDR1 DFQATT and CDR2 SNEGSKA (reference sequence). This clonotype has more than one count but fewer than ten. This specimen was PBMCs, taken 35 to 50 days after the first yellow fever vaccination. The gene calls are TRBV20-1 and TRBJ1-1; D ambiguous. The clonotype was recovered from a man between 18 and 35 years old who received the YFV17D yellow fever vaccine. As DNA, the CDR3 is TGCAGTGCTAGAGCGGGGTACACTGAAGCTTTCTTT. Its protein is CSARAGYTEAFF.